The 26 T cell receptor beta chains presented below share a single source sample, sequenced in a study of shared clonotypes between healthy human individuals. Sequenced by immunoSEQ multiplex PCR; TCRdb stores in-frame clones only, minus some. This sample has approximately 980,000 clones, with 60% to 85% found just once. The material sequenced was memory CD4+ T cells sorted from blood. Noted subset: CD45RA-negative fraction. Receptors originate from a man between 18 and 35 years old in good health.

J is TRBJ1-1 and V is TRBV7-8, with a tentative D call TRBD1 (6 bases). With 1 base removed from V and 0 bases from J, the gap between germline ends came to 12 bases. Germline CDR1 and CDR2: SGHVS and FQNEAQ. The CDR3 is made up of 16 amino acids. CDR3 in DNA: TGTGCCAGCAGCTTAGGACAGGCTTTATTGAACACTGAAGCTTTCTTT. Its translation is CASSLGQALLNTEAFF. Full variable domain (remainder filled in from reference TRBV7-8 and TRBJ1-1): GAGVSQSPRYKVAKRGQDVALRCDPISGHVSLFWYQQALGQGPEFLTYFQNEAQLDKSGLPSDRFFAERPEGSVSTLKIQRTQQEDSAVYLCASSLGQALLNTEAFFGQGTRLTVV.

V gene TRBV7-2 combines with J gene TRBJ2-2; D may match TRBD1 or TRBD2 (5 bases each). CDR3 length: 18 amino acids. V lost 4 bases and J lost 5, with 23 bases in between. In germline, CDR1 is SGHTA, CDR2 FQGNSA. The CDR3 spells CASSSPGRSKGVTGELFF. The CDR3 DNA is TGTGCCAGCAGCTCCCCGGGACGATCGAAAGGGGTGACCGGGGAGCTGTTTTTT.

This clone was observed a few times. The chain couples TRBV2 to TRBJ1-2; weak D call: TRBD1 (6 bases). The length of the CDR3 is 13 residues. In germline, CDR1 is SNHLY, CDR2 FYNNEI. Trimming took 6 bases from V and 4 from J, leaving 12 bases between them. The CDR3 loop reads CASRRGGRYGYTF. The CDR3 coding sequence is TGTGCCAGCAGGAGGGGGGGCCGCTATGGCTACACCTTC.

The chain links TRBV18 to TRBJ2-7; D might be TRBD2 (5 bases). The CDR3 contains 15 residues. V lost 6 bases to trimming and J lost 0 bases, with 15 bases between them. The germline gives CDR1 KGHSH, CDR2 LQKENI. This CDR3 is CASSRESGLSYEQYF. The DNA for the CDR3 is TGTGCCAGCTCCCGAGAAAGCGGACTCTCCTACGAGCAGTACTTC.

This clone showed up many times. The rearrangement links TRBV29-1 to TRBJ1-2, with TRBD1 identical over 8 bases. Looked up from germline, CDR1 is SQVTM and CDR2 is ANQGSEA. With 2 bases clipped from V and 8 bases from J, the junction kept 1 base outside the gene matches. The CDR3 extends over 11 amino acids. The CDR3 protein is CSVESGGGYTF. As DNA, the CDR3 is TGCAGCGTTGAATCAGGGGGCGGCTACACCTTC.

The chain carries TRBV6-5 and TRBJ1-2, with TRBD1 matching 7 bases. With V trimmed by 6 bases and J by 4 bases, 2 bases remained unmatched. Looked up from germline, CDR1 is MNHEY and CDR2 is SVGAGI. The CDR3 length is 12 residues. DNA of the CDR3: TGTGCCAGCAGGAGGGGGCCCTATGGCTACACCTTC. This encodes CASRRGPYGYTF.

Only a few counts were recorded for this clone. V is TRBV6-6 and J is TRBJ1-5; D is unresolved. The CDR3 is 14 amino acids. Per the germline V gene, CDR1 is MNHNY and CDR2 is SVGAGI (reference sequence). V lost 6 bases to trimming and J lost 2 bases, with 11 bases between them. CDR3 region: CASSTLGGNQPQHF. Written as DNA, the CDR3 is TGTGCCAGCAGCACGCTTGGGGGCAATCAGCCCCAGCATTTT.

This clone was detected only a few times. V gene TRBV14 combines with J gene TRBJ2-7, with 10 bases fitting TRBD2. With 0 bases clipped from V and 9 bases from J, the junction kept 8 bases outside the gene matches. CDR1 is SGHDN and CDR2 is FVKESK in the germline V gene. CDR3 length equals 15 residues. The CDR3: CASSQDLAGETVQYF. The CDR3 DNA reads TGTGCCAGCAGCCAAGACCTAGCGGGGGAAACTGTGCAGTACTTC.

The chain has TRBV10-3 and TRBJ1-2; D perhaps matches TRBD1 (6 bases). Trimming removed 4 bases at V and 8 bases at J, with 11 bases between. CDR1 ENHRY and CDR2 SYGVKD come from the germline V gene. The CDR3 contains 12 residues. This CDR3 is CAISGAGEGYTF. CDR3 DNA sequence: TGTGCCATCAGTGGGGCAGGGGAAGGCTACACCTTC.

The rearrangement links TRBV7-3 to TRBJ1-1; TRBD1 matches at 7 bases. Germline CDR1 reads SGHTA; CDR2 reads FQGTGA. This CDR3 has 14 amino acids. Trimming removed 6 bases from V and 6 bases from J; junction bases left unmatched: 10. CDR3 region: CASRLTGPLSEAFF. CDR3 DNA sequence: TGTGCCAGCAGGTTGACAGGGCCCCTCTCTGAAGCTTTCTTT.

The chain carries TRBV7-2 and TRBJ2-2, with 10 nucleotides matching TRBD1. Trimming cost V 1 base and J 2 bases; bases outside gene matches: 4. Germline-derived CDR1 and CDR2 are SGHTA and FQGNSA. The CDR3 has 17 residues. The CDR3 reads CASSLDVTGGNTGELFF. CDR3 in DNA: TGTGCCAGCAGCTTAGATGTGACAGGGGGCAACACCGGGGAGCTGTTTTTT.

The chain couples TRBV6-1 to TRBJ1-1; TRBD1 might be the D (6 bases). The germline CDR1 and CDR2 sequences are MNHNS and SASEGT. V lost 2 bases and J 1 base, leaving 17 bases between the germline ends. The CDR3 runs to 17 residues. Here the CDR3 DNA reads TGTGCCAGCAGTGAATTTCAGGGGTTCGGGGGGAACACTGAAGCTTTCTTT. Its translation: CASSEFQGFGGNTEAFF.

CDR3 sequence: CASSTLAGGLGEQFF. The CDR3 DNA sequence: TGTGCCAGCAGCACCTTAGCGGGAGGACTGGGTGAGCAGTTCTTC. The V call is TRBV14, the J call TRBJ2-1, with 10 bases identical to TRBD2. Germline CDR1 is SGHDN and CDR2 is FVKESK. V was pared by 5 bases and J by 9 bases, with 10 bases of the junction left unmatched. CDR3 length equals 15 residues.

As to this clone: Within the sample, other DNA sequences also encode this same CDR3. The rearrangement uses TRBV10-3 and TRBJ2-1, with D tentatively TRBD1 (7 bases). The CDR3 totals 15 residues. V dropped 3 bases and J dropped 1 base, with 10 bases sitting between them. Germline lookup yields CDR1 ENHRY and CDR2 SYGVKD. This CDR3 reads CAISESGGSYNEQFF. For the CDR3, the DNA is TGTGCCATCAGTGAATCAGGGGGGTCCTACAATGAGCAGTTCTTC.

This clone was observed a few times. The V gene is TRBV7-9, the J gene TRBJ2-3, with 12 bases that match TRBD2. V shed 6 bases, J shed 6 bases, and the junction held 19 bases outside the gene matches. CDR3 length: 19 residues. Germline V gene data show CDR1 as SEHNR and CDR2 as FQNEAQ (reference sequence). CDR3: CASRMSGTSGRRMLDTQYF. CDR3 bases: TGTGCCAGCAGGATGTCCGGGACTAGCGGGCGCAGGATGTTGGATACGCAGTATTTT.

Remarks on this clone: In the same sample, other DNA sequences code for this CDR3. This chain uses TRBV7-2 with TRBJ2-7, with 9 positions matching TRBD2. Germline CDR1 is SGHTA and CDR2 is FQGNSA. The CDR3 extends over 13 amino acids. After removal of 5 bases from V and 4 bases from J, the junction contained 3 bases not matched to a gene. The CDR3 nucleotides read TGTGCCAGCAGCCGAGCGGGAGGTTACGAGCAGTACTTC. Encoded protein: CASSRAGGYEQYF.

In regard to this clone: The same CDR3 arises from other DNA sequences in this sample as well. The V call is TRBV10-3, the J call TRBJ2-2; TRBD2 might be the D (5 bases). The V end lost 2 bases, the J end lost 3 bases, and 7 bases lay between the germline ends. Germline lookup yields CDR1 ENHRY and CDR2 SYGVKD. This CDR3 has 14 amino acids. The CDR3 sequence: CAISETRDTGELFF. As DNA, the CDR3 is TGTGCCATCAGTGAGACTAGGGACACCGGGGAGCTGTTTTTT.

The table lists this clone with a few counts. Germline is not matched at one junction end, which may reflect a read error. This rearrangement joins TRBV7-7 to TRBJ2-1; D not resolved. The CDR3 spans 15 residues. CDR1 and CDR2 from the germline V gene are SSHAT and FNYEAQ (reference sequence). The CDR3 nucleotides read TGTGCTAGCAGCTTAAGCGACGCCCCTTACAATGAGCAGTTCTTC. Its protein is CASSLSDAPYNEQFF. Full variable domain (missing parts from reference TRBV7-7 and TRBJ2-1): GAGVSQSPRYKVTKRGQDVTLRCDPISSHATLYWYQQALGQGPEFLTYFNYEAQPDKSGLPSDRFSAERPEGSISTLTIQRTEQRDSAMYRCASSLSDAPYNEQFFGPGTRLTVL.

This clone was picked up one time. The chain has TRBV30 and TRBJ2-5; 10 nucleotides agree with TRBD2. Germline lookup yields CDR1 GTSNPN and CDR2 SVGIG (reference sequence). Trimming at V came to 5 bases and at J to 4 bases, leaving 13 bases not matched to a gene. The CDR3 loop spans 16 amino acids. The CDR3: CAWGREAGGPRETQYF. CDR3 nucleotide sequence: TGTGCCTGGGGCCGAGAAGCGGGAGGGCCGAGAGAGACCCAGTACTTC.

This clone was picked up one time. The chain carries TRBV6-5 and TRBJ2-7, with D tentatively TRBD1 (6 bases). This CDR3 comprises 16 residues. Trimming stripped 4 bases from V and 0 bases from J, with 16 bases between. CDR1 and CDR2 (germline): MNHEY, SVGAGI. DNA of the CDR3: TGTGCCAGCAGTTTATACCGGGACACCTCCTCCTACGAGCAGTACTTC. This encodes CASSLYRDTSSYEQYF.

V usage is TRBV7-2 and J usage is TRBJ1-4; TRBD1 matches 8 bases. This CDR3 region has 15 residues. V was pared by 4 bases and J by 3 bases, with 4 bases of the junction left unmatched. The germline V gene has CDR1 SGHTA and CDR2 FQGNSA. CDR3 sequence: CASSSGGRANEKLFF. The CDR3 nucleotides read TGTGCCAGCAGCTCAGGGGGCAGGGCTAATGAAAAACTGTTTTTT.

The rearrangement joins TRBV27 to TRBJ1-2, with a weak D call TRBD1 (5 bases). CDR1 and CDR2 from the germline V gene are MNHEY and SMNVEV (reference sequence). The length of the CDR3 is 14 residues. Trimming removed 6 bases at V and 7 bases at J, with 18 bases between. CDR3 loop: CASSPNSGEGGYTF. In nucleotides, the CDR3 is TGTGCCAGCAGCCCCAATTCGGGGGAGGGTGGCTACACCTTC.

This chain uses TRBV5-5 with TRBJ1-4; possibly TRBD1 for D (5 bases). The CDR3 consists of 16 residues. The V and J ends lost 1 base and 5 bases respectively, with 15 bases between them. Germline CDR1 is SGHKS and CDR2 is YYEKEE (reference sequence). The CDR3 sequence is CASSLPLATENEKLFF. Written as DNA, the CDR3 is TGTGCCAGCAGCTTGCCCCTAGCGACAGAGAATGAAAAACTGTTTTTT.

This clone has more than one count but fewer than ten. This rearrangement joins TRBV19 to TRBJ2-3; 13 nucleotides match TRBD2. The V segment lost 10 bases and the J segment 5 bases; nucleotides outside the gene matches: 6. This CDR3 spans 14 amino acids. Germline V lookup: CDR1 LNHDA, CDR2 SQIVND (reference sequence). The CDR3 reads CATGLAGVRDTQYF. The CDR3, as DNA: TGTGCCACTGGACTAGCGGGAGTGAGAGATACGCAGTATTTT. Together with reference TRBV19 and TRBJ2-3, the CDR3 gives the full variable domain: DGGITQSPKYLFRKEGQNVTLSCEQNLNHDAMYWYRQDPGQGLRLIYYSQIVNDFQKGDIAEGYSVSREKKESFPLTVTSAQKNPTAFYLCATGLAGVRDTQYFGPGTRLTVL.

This chain joins TRBV7-2 and TRBJ2-7; a possible D gene is TRBD2 (5 bases). The germline gives CDR1 SGHTA, CDR2 FQGNSA. The V and J ends lost 1 base and 4 bases respectively, with 20 bases between them. The CDR3 spans 17 residues. The CDR3 DNA follows: TGTGCCAGCAGCTTAGGAGGGAAGGGTAGAGGTCTTTACGAGCAGTACTTC. Translated: CASSLGGKGRGLYEQYF.

The J gene is TRBJ1-1, the V gene TRBV18; 8 bases align to TRBD1. J was trimmed by 0 bases and V by 2 bases; bases with no gene match: 8. This CDR3 is 17 amino acids long. CDR1 and CDR2 (germline): KGHSH, LQKENI. CDR3 nucleotide sequence: TGTGCCAGCTCACCAAGCACAGGGGGGTTTTTGAACACTGAAGCTTTCTTT. It specifies CASSPSTGGFLNTEAFF.